The 23 T cell receptor beta chains reported below all come from one sample, sequenced in a study of T cells in Graves' hyperthyroidism and ophthalmopathy. Amplification of TCR beta CDR3 regions was performed using RNA transcripts as template. The HTBI set primed first-round TCR CDR3 RT-PCR. MiXCR was run by TCRdb on the multiplex PCR reads, yielding one entry per CDR3 protein. The sample gives 480,000 or so distinct CDR3 sequences, around 50% of which show up once; about two fifths is in the top ten. Material for sequencing was peripheral blood or thyroid tissue (not recorded which). The receptors shown here come from an adult woman with Graves' disease, either hyperthyroidism or ophthalmopathy (not recorded which).

V usage is TRBV29-1 and J usage is TRBJ2-7; the D gene is possibly TRBD1 (6 bases). CDR3 length: 14 amino acids. The V end was cut by 8 bases, the J end by 5 bases, with 22 bases between. Germline values: CDR1 SQVTM, CDR2 ANQGSEA. The CDR3 coding sequence is TGCAGCAGTAATCAGGGGTTAGACACCGACGAGCAGTACTTC. Translated, it gives CSSNQGLDTDEQYF.

J is TRBJ1-5 and V is TRBV27; D call uncertain. The V end lost 3 bases, the J end lost 9 bases, and 12 bases lay between the germline ends. Germline assignment: CDR1 MNHEY and CDR2 SMNVEV (reference sequence). The CDR3 is 13 residues long. Here the CDR3 DNA reads TGTGCCAGCAGTTTCCGCCGTTTTTTGCCCCAGCATTTT. This sequence encodes CASSFRRFLPQHF.

The chain carries TRBV7-3 and TRBJ1-1; D is ambiguous. The CDR3 totals 13 residues. Trimming pared 5 bases from V and 4 bases from J, leaving 11 bases between. Germline V gene sequence: CDR1 SGHTA, CDR2 FQGTGA. CDR3 in amino acids: CASSGGRVTEAFF. As DNA, the CDR3 is TGTGCCAGCAGCGGAGGGAGGGTCACTGAAGCTTTCTTT.

The chain recombines TRBV10-3 with TRBJ2-1, with 9 bases fitting TRBD1. Germline CDR1 ENHRY, CDR2 SYGVKD. This CDR3 has 15 residues. V dropped 4 bases and J dropped 9; count of bases not matched to a gene: 10. The CDR3 loop is CAISGGGQGIGEQFF. CDR3 DNA: TGTGCCATCAGTGGAGGAGGACAGGGGATAGGTGAGCAGTTCTTC.

In this sample, this clonotype turned up a few times. The chain has TRBV2 and TRBJ2-2; D possibly corresponds to TRBD2 (5 bases). CDR3 size: 15 residues. The V end was cut by 4 bases, the J end by 1 base, with 10 bases between. Germline lookup yields CDR1 SNHLY and CDR2 FYNNEI. The CDR3 nucleotides read TGTGCCAGCAGTGTGCGGGTCAGGAACACCGGGGAGCTGTTTTTT. Translating it yields CASSVRVRNTGELFF. The whole variable domain, remainder taken from reference TRBV2 and TRBJ2-2, is EPEVTQTPSHQVTQMGQEVILRCVPISNHLYFYWYRQILGQKVEFLVSFYNNEISEKSEIFDDQFSVERPDGSNFTLKIRSTKLEDSAMYFCASSVRVRNTGELFFGEGSRLTVL.

This chain joins TRBV12-3 or TRBV12-4 and TRBJ2-5; the D is unclear. V lost 8 bases and J 2 bases, leaving 12 bases between the germline ends. The CDR3 totals 13 residues. The CDR3 coding sequence is TGTGCCAGCTTATTGGGGTTACAAGAGACCCAGTACTTC. This encodes CASLLGLQETQYF.

The rearrangement uses TRBV7-4 and TRBJ2-2, with D possibly being TRBD2 (6 bases). The length of the CDR3 is 16 residues. Germline CDR1 reads SGHVT; CDR2 reads SQSDAQ. V dropped 1 base and J dropped 2 bases, with 11 bases sitting between them. The DNA of the CDR3 is TGTGCCAGCAGCTTAGACGCCGGGGGTAACACCGGGGAGCTGTTTTTT. Protein product: CASSLDAGGNTGELFF.

Points on this clonotype: A much larger clone is a single base away; this may be a read error. The gene calls are TRBV7-2 and TRBJ2-7; 10 nucleotides align to TRBD2. The CDR3 is made up of 15 amino acids. Germline V CDR1 and CDR2: SGHTA, FQGNSA. CDR3 DNA: TGTGCCAGCAGGCGCGCACTAGCGGGGAGTTACGGGCAGTACTTC. Encoded protein: CASRRALAGSYGQYF. The variable domain in full, completed from reference TRBV7-2 and TRBJ2-7, reads GAGVSQSPSNKVTEKGKDVELRCDPISGHTALYWYRQSLGQGLEFLIYFQGNSAPDKSGLPSDRFSAERTGGSVSTLTIQRTQQEDSAVYLCASRRALAGSYGQYFGPGTRLTVT.

The genes are TRBV12-3 or TRBV12-4 and TRBJ1-5, with TRBD1 identical over 8 bases. This CDR3 is built from 14 residues. V was pared by 6 bases and J by 7 bases, with 8 bases of the junction left unmatched. CDR3 region: CASRRTGSFQPQHF. The CDR3 DNA sequence: TGTGCCAGCAGAAGGACAGGGAGTTTCCAGCCCCAGCATTTT.

This clonotype has a count of ten or more. The J gene is TRBJ1-2, the V gene TRBV9; the D gene is possibly TRBD1 (6 bases). V lost 0 bases to trimming and J lost 2 bases, with 8 bases between them. CDR1 and CDR2 from the germline V gene are SGDLS and YYNGEE. This CDR3 comprises 14 residues. The CDR3 loop reads CASSVGTANYGYTF. The DNA for the CDR3 is TGTGCCAGCAGCGTAGGGACAGCGAACTATGGCTACACCTTC.

The CDR3: CASSATATYNSPLHF. In DNA form, the CDR3 reads TGTGCCAGCAGCGCGACAGCTACTTATAATTCACCCCTCCACTTT. The chain links TRBV12-3 or TRBV12-4 to TRBJ1-6; D perhaps matches TRBD1 (5 bases). Trimming shortened V by 6 bases and J by 4 bases, and 13 bases separated the two germline ends. The CDR3 runs to 15 residues.

Worth noting for this clonotype: The conserved phenylalanine or tryptophan normally closing the CDR3 is absent here, so this likely arose from a read error. V and J are TRBV4-2 and TRBJ2-6; D ambiguous. V was shortened by 4 bases and J by 4 bases, with 5 bases between the two germline ends. The germline CDR1 and CDR2 sequences are LGHNA and YNFKEQ. The CDR3 is 13 amino acids. This chain's CDR3 is CASSPRGANVLTL. Here the CDR3 DNA reads TGTGCCAGCAGCCCCCGAGGGGCCAACGTCCTGACTCTA.

The CDR3 sequence is CSARDTDRWNTEAFF. The CDR3 DNA reads TGCAGTGCTAGAGACACGGACAGATGGAACACTGAAGCTTTCTTT. The chain employs TRBV20-1 and TRBJ1-1, with D possibly TRBD1 on 6 matching bases. The CDR3 totals 15 residues. V was shortened by 0 bases and J by 1 base, with 12 bases between the two germline ends. The germline V gene encodes CDR1 DFQATT and CDR2 SNEGSKA (reference sequence).

V usage is TRBV19 and J usage is TRBJ2-1, with a possible D match to TRBD1 (6 bases). Trimming removed 1 base at V and 10 bases at J, with 20 bases between. Germline V gene data show CDR1 as LNHDA and CDR2 as SQIVND (reference sequence). The CDR3 runs 16 residues. The CDR3 DNA sequence: TGTGCCAGTAGTATAGGTGGGACACACGTCATCTGGGAGCAGTTCTTC. Translating gives CASSIGGTHVIWEQFF.

This clonotype was counted between two and nine times. The gene calls are TRBV19 and TRBJ2-5; D gene uncertain. Between the trimmed V and J ends, which lost 1 base and 2 bases, there was a span of 2 bases. Germline V gene sequence: CDR1 LNHDA, CDR2 SQIVND (reference sequence). The CDR3 is 12 residues long. CDR3: CASSIGQETQYF. The CDR3 DNA reads TGTGCCAGTAGTATAGGGCAAGAGACCCAGTACTTC.

In its sample, this clonotype was seen many times. The V and J genes are TRBV7-9 and TRBJ1-1, with a weak D call TRBD1 (6 bases). The V and J ends lost 4 bases and 4 bases respectively, with 10 bases between them. Germline CDR1 is SEHNR and CDR2 is FQNEAQ (reference sequence). This CDR3 has 13 amino acids. In DNA, the CDR3 is TGTGCCAGCAGCTCGGACAGACTCACTGAAGCTTTCTTT. It codes for CASSSDRLTEAFF.

The chain has TRBV24-1 and TRBJ1-5; 7 nucleotides align to TRBD1. This CDR3 comprises 15 residues. Per the germline V gene, CDR1 is KGHDR and CDR2 is SFDVKD. Trimming took 3 bases from V and 7 from J; bases not matched to a gene: 8. In nucleotides, the CDR3 is TGTGCCACCAGTGATACAGGGGAATCTATCCAGCCCCAGCATTTT. Translated, it gives CATSDTGESIQPQHF.

This clonotype was seen a few times. J is TRBJ1-6 and V is TRBV4-1; no firm D call. V lost 1 base, J lost 10 bases, and 5 bases lay in between. CDR1 MGHRA and CDR2 YSYEKL come from the germline V gene. This CDR3 contains 12 residues. CDR3 nucleotides: TGCGCCAGCAGCCAAGTCAGATCACCCCTCCACTTT. Protein sequence: CASSQVRSPLHF.

This clonotype was seen at least ten times. The chain employs TRBV4-1 and TRBJ1-6; D not certain. Germline V CDR1 and CDR2: MGHRA, YSYEKL. V was trimmed by 0 bases and J by 6 bases, leaving 6 bases between them. The length of the CDR3 is 14 residues. CDR3 loop: CASSQDFPNSPLHF. The CDR3 nucleotides read TGCGCCAGCAGCCAAGATTTCCCTAATTCACCCCTCCACTTT.

V and J are TRBV10-3 and TRBJ2-7, with TRBD1 matching over 9 bases. Germline V lookup: CDR1 ENHRY, CDR2 SYGVKD. The CDR3 has 15 amino acids. Trimming cost V 6 bases and J 1 base; bases outside gene matches: 7. CDR3 residues: CAISAGDRASYEQYF. The DNA for the CDR3 is TGTGCCATCAGCGCTGGGGACAGGGCTTCCTACGAGCAGTACTTC.

Concerning this clonotype: At one of its ends the junction is not consistent with the germline gene, which may arise from a read error. J is TRBJ2-2 and V is TRBV5-1; 7 nucleotides align to TRBD2. This CDR3 has 12 amino acids. Germline CDR1 SGHRS, CDR2 YFSETQ. CDR3 DNA sequence: TGCGCCAGCACCACGTGGGGGGGGGAGCTATTTTTT. It is translated as CASTTWGGELFF.

The chain joins TRBV15 to TRBJ1-2, with 10 bases identical to TRBD1. This CDR3 comprises 15 residues. Germline CDR1 LNHNV, CDR2 YYDKDF (reference sequence). The V gene end was trimmed by 0 bases and the J gene end by 6 bases; junction bases not matched to a gene: 4. The CDR3 region is CATSRDSGTGDGYTF. In nucleotides, the CDR3 is TGTGCCACCAGCAGAGATTCCGGGACAGGGGATGGCTACACCTTC.

This rearrangement joins TRBV7-9 to TRBJ1-2; the D is unclear. Germline-derived CDR1 and CDR2 are SEHNR and FQNEAQ (reference sequence). V was clipped by 5 bases and J by 5 bases, with 9 bases between them. The CDR3 consists of 12 residues. The CDR3 reads CASSHRVYGYTF. CDR3 nucleotide sequence: TGTGCCAGCAGCCACCGGGTGTATGGCTACACCTTC. The whole variable domain, remainder taken from reference TRBV7-9 and TRBJ1-2, is DTGVSQNPRHKITKRGQNVTFRCDPISEHNRLYWYRQTLGQGPEFLTYFQNEAQLEKSRLLSDRFSAERPKGSFSTLEIQRTEQGDSAMYLCASSHRVYGYTFGSGTRLTVV.